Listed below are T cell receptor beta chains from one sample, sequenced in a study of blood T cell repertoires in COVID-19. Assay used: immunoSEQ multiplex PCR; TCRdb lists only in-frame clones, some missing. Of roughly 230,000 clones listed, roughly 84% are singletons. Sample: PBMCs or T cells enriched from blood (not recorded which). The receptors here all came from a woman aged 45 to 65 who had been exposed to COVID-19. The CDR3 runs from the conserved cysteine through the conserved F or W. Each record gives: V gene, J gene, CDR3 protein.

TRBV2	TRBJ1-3	CASSDRGRAGNTIYF
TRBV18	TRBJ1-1	CASSRSGGARNTEAFF
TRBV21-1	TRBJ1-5	CASSTNQGIVGKQPQHF
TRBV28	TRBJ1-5	CASSLWDGQANQPQHF
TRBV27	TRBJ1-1	CASSSRTGENTEAFF
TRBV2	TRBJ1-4	CASSRQGAANEKLFF
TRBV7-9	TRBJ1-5	CASRGQNQPQHF
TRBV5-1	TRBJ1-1	CASSLAATGNTEAFF
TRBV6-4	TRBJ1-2	CASTPDYRDYGYTF
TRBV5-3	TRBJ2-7	CARSCLWSPGTSSYEQYF
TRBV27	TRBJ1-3	CASSLIQVFGNTIYF
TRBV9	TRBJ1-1	CASSVVPGSTEAFF
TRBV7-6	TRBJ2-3	CASSPTGFSTDTQYF
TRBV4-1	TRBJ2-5	CASSQDLGRTSGHQETQYF
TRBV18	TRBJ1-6	CASSPRDRATPPLHF